The entry below gives a single T cell receptor (beta chain) sequence along with its context. CDR1 SGHAT and CDR2 FQNNGV come from the germline V gene. The CDR3 consists of 14 residues. V was cut by 5 bases and J by 8 bases, with 18 bases left in between. This sample is part of a study of blood T cell repertoires in COVID-19. For the study at large: Sites in the United States, Italy and Spain provided acute and convalescent COVID-19 samples.

Authors' analysis steps: Quantification of nucleated cells was approximated via reference gene primer amplification. Sequencing was performed with immunoSEQ multiplex PCR; in TCRdb, only in-frame clones are kept and a portion is missing. For V, J and clone size, that table is used; D and trimming come from the DNA. This sample has about 88,000 clones; around nine tenths occur once, and the top ten carry over 1.5%. This clonotype was obtained from a man aged 55 to 69 with acute or convalescent COVID-19. The source material was peripheral blood. V usage is TRBV11-2 and J usage is TRBJ1-1, with D maybe TRBD1 (6 bases). As DNA, the CDR3 is TGTGCCAGCAGCGGATTAACAGGGACGGGCGAAGCTTTCTTT. It encodes CASSGLTGTGEAFF.